Below are 21 T cell receptor beta chains sequenced from a single sample in a study of T cell responses to AZD1222 COVID-19 vaccine. Clones were read by immunoSEQ multiplex PCR, and TCRdb kept only the in-frame ones, dropping some. The table includes approximately 150,000 clones, around 90% detected once. Sample: peripheral blood, taken 28 days after the second AZD1222 dose. The receptors come from an adult who received the AZD1222 COVID-19 vaccine.

V gene TRBV30 combines with J gene TRBJ2-3, with 7 nucleotides matching TRBD2. CDR3 length equals 18 residues. The J segment lost 1 base and the V segment lost 1 base, leaving 14 bases of the junction unmatched. The germline gives CDR1 GTSNPN, CDR2 SVGIG (reference sequence). The CDR3 coding sequence is TGTGCCTGGAGTGAGACGCGCTGGCGGGAGAGGGGCACAGATACGCAGTATTTT. Amino acid sequence: CAWSETRWRERGTDTQYF.

V gene TRBV6-5 combines with J gene TRBJ1-2, with 10 positions matching TRBD1. V gave up 8 bases and J gave up 5 bases; unmatched junction bases: 5. The CDR3 has 13 amino acids. Germline V lookup: CDR1 MNHEY, CDR2 SVGAGI. In DNA, the CDR3 is TGTGCCAGCGCCCGACAGGGGGCTTATGGCTACACCTTC. It encodes CASARQGAYGYTF.

This chain connects TRBV9 to TRBJ1-2; possibly TRBD1 for D (6 bases). Trimming shortened V by 1 base and J by 5 bases, and 15 bases separated the two germline ends. CDR3 size: 15 residues. CDR1 and CDR2 from the germline V gene are SGDLS and YYNGEE. The CDR3 region is CASSVSGERGYGYTF. For the CDR3, the DNA is TGTGCCAGCAGCGTATCTGGAGAAAGGGGGTATGGCTACACCTTC.

The CDR3 sequence is CSVRGGGGPYEQYF. Here the CDR3 DNA reads TGCAGCGTTCGAGGGGGCGGAGGACCCTACGAGCAGTACTTC. The rearrangement links TRBV29-1 to TRBJ2-7; TRBD1 agrees at 7 bases. The CDR3 contains 14 residues. Trimming took 5 bases from V and 2 from J; bases not matched to a gene: 9. Germline V CDR1 and CDR2: SQVTM, ANQGSEA.

The rearrangement links TRBV11-2 to TRBJ1-4; no firm D call. The CDR3 has 13 amino acids. Per the germline V gene, CDR1 is SGHAT and CDR2 is FQNNGV. V lost 4 bases and J lost 4, with 7 bases in between. The CDR3 reads CASSYMINEKLFF. DNA for the CDR3: TGTGCCAGCAGCTACATGATTAATGAAAAACTGTTTTTT.

The chain uses TRBV27 and TRBJ2-7; 8 bases fit TRBD2. This CDR3 is 15 amino acids long. Germline V gives CDR1 MNHEY, CDR2 SMNVEV (reference sequence). V lost 6 bases and J lost 0; bases outside the gene matches: 7. The CDR3 reads CASSLSGRSSYEQYF. In nucleotides, the CDR3 is TGTGCCAGCAGCCTGAGCGGGAGAAGCTCCTACGAGCAGTACTTC.

The gene calls are TRBV5-1 and TRBJ1-2; the D is unclear. CDR1 SGHRS and CDR2 YFSETQ come from the germline V gene. The germline V and J ends were trimmed by 0 bases and 3 bases, with 9 bases remaining between them. The CDR3 is 14 residues long. CDR3 sequence (DNA): TGCGCCAGCAGCTTGGCCGGGAAAGACTATGGCTACACCTTC. As protein: CASSLAGKDYGYTF.

The chain has TRBV11-3 and TRBJ1-6; TRBD1 might be the D (5 bases). The CDR3 is 13 amino acids. V was clipped by 0 bases and J by 10 bases, with 7 bases between them. Looked up from germline, CDR1 is SGHNT and CDR2 is YENEEA. The CDR3 DNA reads TGTGCCAGCAGCTTAGATCGGGACTCACCCCTCCACTTT. This codes for CASSLDRDSPLHF.

The table lists this clone with a few counts. The V and J genes are TRBV7-9 and TRBJ1-4; 7 nucleotides match TRBD1. The germline CDR1 and CDR2 sequences are SEHNR and FQNEAQ (reference sequence). There are 14 residues in the CDR3. Germline trimming cut 5 bases from V and 7 bases from J; bases unmatched to any gene: 7. The DNA of the CDR3 is TGTGCCAGCAGCCAGGACAGGACGAGTGAAAAACTGTTTTTT. Amino acids: CASSQDRTSEKLFF.

The chain links TRBV2 to TRBJ1-1; D uncertain. The germline CDR1 and CDR2 sequences are SNHLY and FYNNEI. The CDR3 totals 14 residues. V was clipped by 2 bases and J by 1 base, with 8 bases between them. The DNA for the CDR3 is TGTGCCAGCAGTGAATACGCGGCGAACACTGAAGCTTTCTTT. It encodes CASSEYAANTEAFF.

The J gene is TRBJ2-1, the V gene TRBV6-5; 14 bases are a match to TRBD2. The CDR3 consists of 16 residues. Germline CDR1 reads MNHEY; CDR2 reads SVGAGI. V lost 0 bases, J lost 9 bases, and 4 bases stayed unmatched. CDR3 sequence: CASSYSGLAGGSEQFF. The CDR3 bases are TGTGCCAGCAGTTACTCTGGACTAGCGGGAGGTAGTGAGCAGTTCTTC.

The genes are TRBV5-6 and TRBJ2-7; 12 nucleotides agree with TRBD1. Trimming took 3 bases from V and 2 from J; bases not matched to a gene: 9. Germline loops: CDR1 SGHDT, CDR2 YYEEEE. The CDR3 length is 17 residues. CDR3 sequence reads: CASSSPGQGAGTYEQYF. As DNA, the CDR3 is TGTGCCAGCAGCTCGCCGGGACAGGGGGCCGGCACCTACGAGCAGTACTTC.

This clone was seen only a few times. The chain has TRBV19 and TRBJ1-5; 7 nucleotides line up with TRBD1. The ends lost 3 bases at V and 5 bases at J; junction bases unmatched: 7. The CDR3 contains 15 residues. Germline V gene data show CDR1 as LNHDA and CDR2 as SQIVND (reference sequence). The CDR3 protein is CASSMWGQHDQPQHF. The DNA of the CDR3 is TGTGCCAGTAGTATGTGGGGACAGCACGATCAGCCCCAGCATTTT.

The chain uses TRBV19 and TRBJ2-1; 13 bases are a match to TRBD2. With V trimmed by 7 bases and J by 8 bases, 8 bases remained unmatched. The CDR3 runs 15 residues. From germline, CDR1 is LNHDA and CDR2 SQIVND (reference sequence). In nucleotides, the CDR3 is TGTGCCAGTACCCCACTAGCGGGAGGGTTCGATGAGCAGTTCTTC. This gives the protein CASTPLAGGFDEQFF.

The V call is TRBV28, the J call TRBJ2-5, with 7 bases fitting TRBD2. The V segment lost 6 bases and the J segment 2 bases; nucleotides outside the gene matches: 15. The CDR3 is 17 amino acids. Germline V gives CDR1 MDHEN, CDR2 SYDVKM. CDR3 in amino acids: CASSPPPGQGLQETQYF. CDR3 in DNA: TGTGCCAGCAGCCCACCTCCGGGGCAGGGACTACAAGAGACCCAGTACTTC.

The chain combines TRBV2 with TRBJ1-5; 9 nucleotides match TRBD1. The junction had 9 bases not matched to a gene; V was cut back by 4 bases and J by 2 bases. Germline CDR1 and CDR2: SNHLY and FYNNEI. This CDR3 has 17 amino acids. The CDR3 sequence is CASSGLQGAQGNQPQHF. CDR3 nucleotides: TGTGCCAGCAGTGGACTACAGGGGGCGCAAGGCAATCAGCCCCAGCATTTT.

This chain uses TRBV4-2 with TRBJ1-1; maybe TRBD1 (5 bases). Germline V gene sequence: CDR1 LGHNA, CDR2 YNFKEQ. V was trimmed by 0 bases and J by 3 bases, leaving 20 bases between them. The CDR3 contains 18 residues. CDR3 in DNA: TGTGCCAGCAGCCAAGAGGGGGAAGTTGGCAGGGTGGACACTGAAGCTTTCTTT. Amino acid sequence: CASSQEGEVGRVDTEAFF.

V gene TRBV2 combines with J gene TRBJ2-6, with unresolved D. Trimming stripped 7 bases from V and 1 base from J, with 17 bases between. Per germline, CDR1 SNHLY and CDR2 FYNNEI. CDR3 length: 17 amino acids. Here the CDR3 DNA reads TGTGCCAGCATGGGTAGACAATCGAGATCTGGGGCCAACGTCCTGACTTTC. Its translation: CASMGRQSRSGANVLTF.

This clone was seen a few times. The chain recombines TRBV7-8 with TRBJ1-4; the match to TRBD1 covers 8 bases. CDR3 size: 14 residues. The V gene end was trimmed by 0 bases and the J gene end by 8 bases; junction bases not matched to a gene: 2. Germline CDR1 reads SGHVS; CDR2 reads FQNEAQ. The CDR3 spells CASSLARTGEKLFF. Written as DNA, the CDR3 is TGTGCCAGCAGCTTAGCCCGGACAGGGGAAAAACTGTTTTTT.

The V call is TRBV3-1 (or the pseudogene TRBV3-2), the J call TRBJ1-1, with 7 bases matching TRBD1. V dropped 4 bases and J dropped 1; count of bases not matched to a gene: 9. CDR3 size: 16 residues. CDR1 and CDR2 (germline): LGHDT, YNNKEL (reference sequence). Here the CDR3 DNA reads TGTGCCAGCAGCCCTAAGTTCGGGACAGAGAACACTGAAGCTTTCTTT. It specifies CASSPKFGTENTEAFF.

This clone appeared once. The V call is TRBV27, the J call TRBJ1-1; D possibly corresponds to TRBD1 (6 bases). This CDR3 spans 13 amino acids. Looked up from germline, CDR1 is MNHEY and CDR2 is SMNVEV (reference sequence). Trimming took off 10 bases at V and 5 bases at J, with 17 bases between the two ends. In DNA, the CDR3 is TGTGCCACCCTGGGAGGGGGAAGGACTGAAGCTTTCTTT. Residues: CATLGGGRTEAFF.